This entry features one T cell receptor beta chain sequence. Its antigen is not known. This sample was taken from a study of cytomegalovirus exposure and HLA in healthy donors. Points from the study as a whole: Most observed TCR sequences were rare, whereas some public TCRs were detected in many donors.

Germline assignment: CDR1 MRHNA and CDR2 SNTAGT. V lost 6 bases and J lost 4; bases outside the gene matches: 3. CDR3 length: 13 amino acids. The table came from immunoSEQ multiplex PCR; TCRdb's copy has only in-frame clones and leaves some out. The sample comprises 200,000 or so clones, approximately 87% of which are singletons, and 5.5% to 6.5% rests with the top ten. The chain employs TRBV6-4 and TRBJ2-5, with 9 bases fitting TRBD1. The sample was PBMCs. The TCR was taken from a woman aged 18-29 years in good health and CMV-seronegative. The CDR3 coding sequence is TGTGCCAGCAGAAACAGGGGGCGAGAGACCCAGTACTTC. The encoded protein is CASRNRGRETQYF.